The subject of this entry is one TCR beta chain. This clonotype showed up many times. The antigen this receptor binds is unknown. Per-base qualities were not stored, and no clone one base away is much larger. The trim is 3 bases for V and 4 bases for J, with a gap of 10 bases between the germline ends. The CDR3 covers 13 residues, taking in both the cysteine and the phenylalanine. Only CDR3 DNA remains: 39 bases, in frame from the first base. These data are taken from a study of T cells in Graves' hyperthyroidism and ophthalmopathy (dated by TCRdb to between 2018 and 2020). With regard to the full study: Peripheral blood was sampled at the time of initial diagnosis, prior to any treatment. According to the paper, TCR Vbeta CDR3 sequencing was carried out on 135 peripheral blood samples, which came from under 50 ophthalmopathy, 75 or so hyperthyroidism and roughly 17 progressor patients. To identify distinguishing TCR V-J signatures, a discovery cohort of roughly 100 patients was used, comprising 40 to 45 with Graves' ophthalmopathy and 57 with stable Graves' hyperthyroidism. An independent validation cohort of under 20 hyperthyroidism patients and 15 or so patients who later progressed to ophthalmopathy tested prospective prediction of ophthalmopathy. Following sampling, methimazole starting at 30 mg daily was given to hyperthyroidism patients, and high-dose intravenous methylprednisolone was given to ophthalmopathy patients. Thyroid tissue and blood T-cell repertoires from more than 5 Graves' hyperthyroidism patients were also compared in the study. The approximately 97 discovery patients were randomly divided into training and test sets at a 7:3 ratio.

What the study reported, not specific to this receptor: A model built on a 13 V-J signature distinguished ophthalmopathy from stable hyperthyroidism, reaching 85% to 90% sensitivity and 81.08% specificity in cross-validation and 80%/75% in testing. Most expanded thyroid clonotypes (frequency above 0.001) were also detected in blood, a finding suggesting that blood repertoires may reflect thyroid immune responses. Sample size was not statistically predetermined, and blinding of investigators to group allocation was not performed. In validation, the model predicted progression to ophthalmopathy a median of roughly 6.5 months before onset, with about 71% sensitivity and 72.22% specificity.

TCR beta CDR3 regions were amplified from RNA transcripts. The first round of RT-PCR for the TCR CDR3 was performed with the HTBI primer set and the Qiagen OneStep RT-PCR kit. A second multiplex PCR round built the libraries, followed by size selection and purification. The libraries were sequenced on an Illumina HiSeq2000 using paired-end 100 bp reads. In the authors' own workflow: SOAPnuke was used to process the raw data, throwing out any read that contained adapters or uncalled bases, had a mean Phred below 15, or lacked an exact constant-primer or identifier match. High-quality paired reads were merged with COPE v1.2.5, and unique nucleotide sequences were defined as clonotypes. MiTCR v1.1 was used to align the clonotypes against IMGT TRBV, TRBD and TRBJ reference segments. The analysis included only V-J combinations with a frequency above 0.0001, which together covered 99.2% of the repertoires. A TCS score was defined as the ratio of F50 (clonal expansion) to E x V (chaos), with BLOSUM62-based TCRdist applied between CDR3 peptides within each V-J. Welch's t-statistics and random forest reduced around 520 V-J features to roughly 13, which were used in a naive Bayes classifier (R e1071). TCRdb reprocessing: public reads trimmed at Q25 with fastp, clones called with MiXCR, in-frame beta chains kept. Every entry covers one CDR3 protein and lists the most common genes and DNA from its rows. V and J calls and clone size were set by TCRdb, not the authors. This sample holds about 260,000 distinct CDR3 sequences; approximately 21% were observed only once. The ten largest clones capture about 60% of the sample.

In the ophthalmopathy patients, disease was moderately to severely active, with a Clinical Activity Score of 3 or more, a NOSPECS grade of 4 or more, and a duration of less than 3 months. The study excluded patients with uncontrolled infections, other autoimmune diseases, pregnancy or lactation. Diagnoses were based on clinical symptoms, serum thyroxine and TRAb, thyroid ultrasound and orbital computed tomography. PBMCs were separated from roughly 9.6 ml of fresh peripheral blood using Ficoll-Paque density gradient centrifugation. Total RNA was extracted with Trizol reagent, and quality was checked on an Agilent 2100 Bioanalyzer.

In this chain, TRBV12-3 or TRBV12-4 is recombined with TRBJ2-7, and perhaps TRBD2 as D gene, on 6 matching bases. Sequenced input: blood. The sequence came from a young man with Graves' ophthalmopathy. The nucleotide sequence reads as follows: TGTGCCAGCAGTTTTAGCGGACAATACGAGCAGTACTTC. Its coded protein is CASSFSGQYEQYF.